The rows below give T cell receptor beta chains drawn from one sample of a study of CD8 T cells in Susac syndrome. TCRdb processed the immunoSEQ multiplex PCR reads anew with MiXCR; each CDR3 protein has one entry. The profile shows about 85,000 distinct CDR3 sequences, just under 95% of them singletons. Source material: CD8+ T cells from PBMCs. Every receptor here comes from a human donor with Susac syndrome. The CDR3 runs from the conserved cysteine through the conserved F or W. Not all rows give a size; the values are once, few, many and, for expanded clones, a class.

V	size	J	CDR3
TRBV6-5	once	TRBJ2-5	CASSSISGGGTQYF
TRBV27	.	TRBJ2-7	CASSLGEREGINEQYF
TRBV6-2/TRBV6-3	once	TRBJ2-1	CASSGGSWIGQFF
TRBV20-1	once	TRBJ2-7	CSAREPGTSGAYEQYF
TRBV27	once	TRBJ2-4	CASSSSSNIQYF
TRBV27	.	TRBJ2-7	CASSLAGGPHEQYF
TRBV24-1	.	TRBJ1-2	CATSDWGQVYGYTF
TRBV19	.	TRBJ2-1	CASMVMGYNEQFF
TRBV18	.	TRBJ2-4	CASSPGDGKNIQYF
TRBV29-1	.	TRBJ2-1	CSVARQGLEPGEQFF
TRBV29-1	.	TRBJ2-2	CSVIFVGLAGDAGELFF
TRBV7-2	few	TRBJ2-2	CASSLVPGELFF
TRBV29-1	.	TRBJ2-7	CSVVKVGEYEQYF
TRBV9	.	TRBJ2-7	CASSVGSTLAHEQYF